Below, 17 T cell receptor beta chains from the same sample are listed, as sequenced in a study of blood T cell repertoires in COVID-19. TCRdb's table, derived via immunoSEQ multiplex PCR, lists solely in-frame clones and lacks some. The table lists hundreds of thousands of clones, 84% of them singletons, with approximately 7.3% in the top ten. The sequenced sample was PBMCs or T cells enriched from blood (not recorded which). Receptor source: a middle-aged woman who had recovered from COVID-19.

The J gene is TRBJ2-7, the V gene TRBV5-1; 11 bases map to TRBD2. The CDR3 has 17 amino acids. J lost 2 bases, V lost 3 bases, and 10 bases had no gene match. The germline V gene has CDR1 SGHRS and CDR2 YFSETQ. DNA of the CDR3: TGCGCCAGCAGCTATTCTACCGGGACTAGCGGTACCTACGAGCAGTACTTC. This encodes CASSYSTGTSGTYEQYF.

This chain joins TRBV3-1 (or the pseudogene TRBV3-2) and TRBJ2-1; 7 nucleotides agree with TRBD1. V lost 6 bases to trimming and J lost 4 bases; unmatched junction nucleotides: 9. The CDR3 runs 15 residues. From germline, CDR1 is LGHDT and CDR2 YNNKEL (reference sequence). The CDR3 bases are TGTGCCAGCAGTCGCACAGGGGAAGGGTACAATGAGCAGTTCTTC. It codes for CASSRTGEGYNEQFF.

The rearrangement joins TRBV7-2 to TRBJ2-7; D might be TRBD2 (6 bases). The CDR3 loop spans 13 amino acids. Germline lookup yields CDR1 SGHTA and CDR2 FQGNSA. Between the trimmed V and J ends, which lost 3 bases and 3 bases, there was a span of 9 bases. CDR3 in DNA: TGTGCCAGCAGCTTTACGGGAGACTACGAGCAGTACTTC. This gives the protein CASSFTGDYEQYF.

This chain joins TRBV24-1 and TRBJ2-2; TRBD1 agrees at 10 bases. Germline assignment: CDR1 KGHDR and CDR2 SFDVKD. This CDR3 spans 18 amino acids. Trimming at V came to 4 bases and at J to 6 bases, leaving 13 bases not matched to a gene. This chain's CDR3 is CATSDSRDRGRFAGELFF. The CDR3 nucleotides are TGTGCCACCAGTGACTCCCGGGACAGGGGAAGGTTCGCCGGGGAGCTGTTTTTT.

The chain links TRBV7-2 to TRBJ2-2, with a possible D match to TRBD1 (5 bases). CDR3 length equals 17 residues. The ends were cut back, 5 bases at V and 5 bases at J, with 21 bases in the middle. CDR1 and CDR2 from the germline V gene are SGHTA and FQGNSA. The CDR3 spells CASSPQIDSVRTGELFF. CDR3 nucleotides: TGTGCCAGCAGCCCCCAAATTGACAGCGTGCGGACCGGGGAGCTGTTTTTT.

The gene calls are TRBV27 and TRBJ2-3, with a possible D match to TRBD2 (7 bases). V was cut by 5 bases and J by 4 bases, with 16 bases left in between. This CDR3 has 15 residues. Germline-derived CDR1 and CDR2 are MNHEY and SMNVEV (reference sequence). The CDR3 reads CASSPLRGGADTQYF. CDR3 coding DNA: TGTGCCAGCAGTCCCTTGAGGGGGGGCGCAGATACGCAGTATTTT.

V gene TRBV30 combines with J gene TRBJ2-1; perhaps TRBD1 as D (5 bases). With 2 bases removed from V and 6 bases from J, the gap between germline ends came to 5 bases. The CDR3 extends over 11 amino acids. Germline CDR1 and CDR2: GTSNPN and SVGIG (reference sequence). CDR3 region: CAWSRGNEQFF. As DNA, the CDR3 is TGTGCCTGGAGTAGGGGCAATGAGCAGTTCTTC.

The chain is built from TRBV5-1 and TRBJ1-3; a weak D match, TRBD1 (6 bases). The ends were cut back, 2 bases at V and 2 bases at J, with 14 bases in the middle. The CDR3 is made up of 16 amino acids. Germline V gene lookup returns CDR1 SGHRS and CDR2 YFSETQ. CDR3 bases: TGCGCCAGCAGCTTATGGCAGGGGTCTGCTGGAAACACCATATATTTT. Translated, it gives CASSLWQGSAGNTIYF.

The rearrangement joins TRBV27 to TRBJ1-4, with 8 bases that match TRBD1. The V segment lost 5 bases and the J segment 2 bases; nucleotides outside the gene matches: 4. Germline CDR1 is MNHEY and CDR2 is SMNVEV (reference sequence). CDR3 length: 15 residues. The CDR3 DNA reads TGTGCCAGCAGTCCACACAGGGGGACTAATGAAAAACTGTTTTTT. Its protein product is CASSPHRGTNEKLFF.

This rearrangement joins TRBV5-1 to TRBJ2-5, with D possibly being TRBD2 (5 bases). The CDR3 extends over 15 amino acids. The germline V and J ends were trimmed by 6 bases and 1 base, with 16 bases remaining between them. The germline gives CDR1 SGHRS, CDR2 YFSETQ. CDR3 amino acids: CASISFEGLQETQYF. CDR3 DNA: TGCGCCAGCATCTCCTTCGAGGGCCTCCAAGAGACCCAGTACTTC.

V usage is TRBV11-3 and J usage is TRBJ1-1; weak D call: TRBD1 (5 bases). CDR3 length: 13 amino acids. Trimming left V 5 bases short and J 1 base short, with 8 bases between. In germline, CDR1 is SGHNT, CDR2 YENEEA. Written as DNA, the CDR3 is TGTGCCAGCAGCCCAGGACAGAACACTGAAGCTTTCTTT. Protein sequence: CASSPGQNTEAFF. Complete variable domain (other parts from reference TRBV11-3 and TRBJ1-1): EAGVVQSPRYKIIEKKQPVAFWCNPISGHNTLYWYLQNLGQGPELLIRYENEEAVDDSQLPKDRFSAERLKGVDSTLKIQPAELGDSAVYLCASSPGQNTEAFFGQGTRLTVV.

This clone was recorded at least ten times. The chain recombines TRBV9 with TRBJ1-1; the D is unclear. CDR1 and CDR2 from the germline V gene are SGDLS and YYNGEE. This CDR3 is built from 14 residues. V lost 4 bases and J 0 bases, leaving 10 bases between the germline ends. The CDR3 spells CASSLAAMNTEAFF. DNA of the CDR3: TGTGCCAGCAGCCTGGCGGCGATGAACACTGAAGCTTTCTTT.

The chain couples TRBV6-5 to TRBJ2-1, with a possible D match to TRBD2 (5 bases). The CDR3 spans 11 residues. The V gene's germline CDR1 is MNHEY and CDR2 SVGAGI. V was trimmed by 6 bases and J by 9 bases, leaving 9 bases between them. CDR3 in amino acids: CASSRRGEQFF. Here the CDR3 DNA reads TGTGCCAGCAGCCGCCGGGGTGAGCAGTTCTTC.

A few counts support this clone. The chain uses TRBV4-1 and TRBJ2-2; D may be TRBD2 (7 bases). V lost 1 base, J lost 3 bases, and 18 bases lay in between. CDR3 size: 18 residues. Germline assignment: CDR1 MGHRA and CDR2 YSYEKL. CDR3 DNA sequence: TGCGCCAGCAGCCAAGTGTTGCGGGGGCGCCGGGACACCGGGGAGCTGTTTTTT. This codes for CASSQVLRGRRDTGELFF.

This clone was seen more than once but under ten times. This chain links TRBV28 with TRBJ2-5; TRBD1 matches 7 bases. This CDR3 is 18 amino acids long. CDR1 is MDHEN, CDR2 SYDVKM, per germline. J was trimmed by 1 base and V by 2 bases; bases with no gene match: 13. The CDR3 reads CASSLRLRGRGTQETQYF. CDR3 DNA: TGTGCCAGCAGTTTAAGGTTGAGGGGGCGTGGGACCCAAGAGACCCAGTACTTC.

The CDR3 reads CASSVTLGTGDHEQYF. CDR3 coding DNA: TGTGCCAGCAGCGTAACCCTCGGGACAGGGGACCACGAGCAGTACTTC. The genes are TRBV7-9 and TRBJ2-7; 10 bases line up with TRBD1. J lost 5 bases, V lost 5 bases, and 12 bases had no gene match. Per the germline V gene, CDR1 is SEHNR and CDR2 is FQNEAQ (reference sequence). This CDR3 contains 16 residues.

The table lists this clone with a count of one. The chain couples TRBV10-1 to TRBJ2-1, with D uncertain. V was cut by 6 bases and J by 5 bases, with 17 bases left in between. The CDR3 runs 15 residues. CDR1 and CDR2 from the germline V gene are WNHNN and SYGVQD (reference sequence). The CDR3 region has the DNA TGCGCCAGCAGCCGATCCTTCAACGAGGACAATGAGCAGTTCTTC. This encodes CASSRSFNEDNEQFF.